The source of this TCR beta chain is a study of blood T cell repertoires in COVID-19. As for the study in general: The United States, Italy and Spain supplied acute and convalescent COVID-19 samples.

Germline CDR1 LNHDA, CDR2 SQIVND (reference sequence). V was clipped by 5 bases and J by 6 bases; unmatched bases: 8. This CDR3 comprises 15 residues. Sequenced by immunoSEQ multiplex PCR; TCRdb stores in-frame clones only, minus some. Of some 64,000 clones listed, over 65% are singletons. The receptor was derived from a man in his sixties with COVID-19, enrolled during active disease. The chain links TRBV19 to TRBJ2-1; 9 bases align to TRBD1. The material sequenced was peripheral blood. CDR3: CASSVRDRDLNEQFF. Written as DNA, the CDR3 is TGTGCCAGTAGTGTCCGGGACAGGGATCTCAATGAGCAGTTCTTC.